Listed here is a single TCR beta chain. Its antigen is still unknown. The data derive from a study of blood T cells in healthy people across ages. Study context: Per two T cells, template switching captured roughly one barcoded beta molecule.

V lost 0 bases to trimming and J lost 2 bases, with 16 bases between them. Germline V gives CDR1 SGHAT, CDR2 FQNNGV. The CDR3 spans 17 residues. Study outcomes and limitations: Researchers judged that diversity estimates from one million T cells fell short of true values. Lack of knowledge of donor CMV status possibly confounded expanded clonotype changes.

A second PCR, run for roughly 6 to 11 cycles, used a sample-barcoded 5' primer plus a J-beta primer mix. Each cDNA molecule received a tag from a template-switch adaptor that had 12 random nucleotides. MiXCR, applied by TCRdb to the 5' RACE reads, yields one record per CDR3 protein. Altogether over a million distinct CDR3 sequences are present, roughly 59% being singletons, with the ten largest covering more than 6%. This receptor was taken from a man between 18 and 35 years old in good health. The material sequenced was blood. The chain joins TRBV11-2 to TRBJ2-5, with D possibly TRBD2 on 5 matching bases. Here the CDR3 reads CASSLDGTGWTQETQYF. CDR3 nucleotides: TGTGCCAGCAGCTTAGACGGAACGGGCTGGACTCAAGAGACCCAGTACTTC.